This T cell receptor beta chain was documented in a study of blood T cell repertoires in COVID-19 (dated by TCRdb to the early 2020s). Background on the whole study: Samples covering the acute and convalescent phases of COVID-19 were provided by collaborators in the United States, Italy and Spain. The material from the prospective study consisted of cDNA or gDNA derived from T cells, B-cell-depleted T cells, or PBMCs. Subjects who had been exposed to COVID-19, were actively infected with it, or had recovered from it provided the deeply sampled blood TCRbeta repertoires that made up the dataset. The repertoires were released in a freely available public database intended as a resource for research on the immune response to SARS-CoV-2. The samples were drawn from the first 160 participants of the ongoing ImmuneRACE study and from some 1,300 subjects provided by 6 global collaborators. The sample metadata nearly always contained a de-identified subject ID, COVID-19 status, age in years and sex. Where available, HLA class I and class II types were taken from metadata supplied by the sample provider and were not determined by assay-based typing. Points the paper makes about the study in general: The amount of clinical and demographic metadata varied by source and participant and was provided uncurated.

The junction shows trimming of 3 bases on V and 9 bases on J, and the gene matches do not reach 7 bases of it. CDR1 and CDR2, per the germline V gene, are SGHDT and YYEEEE. The CDR3 covers 15 residues, taking in both the cysteine and the phenylalanine. Of the read, only the CDR3 DNA is kept; its 45 bases are in frame from base 1. For this clone: Its antigen specificity is not known. It has no much larger one-base neighbor in the sample; base qualities were not kept.

Samples from volunteer blood donors who had recovered from COVID-19 were contributed by a second Seattle source. Each collaborating institution followed its own protocols to collect whole blood in K2EDTA tubes. For TCRbeta analysis, collaborator samples were shipped as frozen whole blood, as isolated PBMCs, or as DNA extracted from either sample type. The immunoSEQ Assay, a bias-controlled multiplex PCR, was used to amplify TCRbeta CDR3 regions from genomic DNA. Turning to the authors' computational methods: The number of nucleated cells in each sample was estimated from the amplification of reference gene primers within the assay. To quantify the absolute abundance of each unique TCRbeta CDR3 rearrangement, sequence reads were collapsed and filtered. Productive Simpson clonality was computed per sample as the square root of Simpson's diversity index over productive rearrangements. Drawn from immuneACCESS, this table holds only the in-frame rearrangements with V and J called that TCRdb kept. Clones are partly lost; checked studies trace under half to an unresolved V gene and leave the rest unexplained. V, J and clone size were drawn from that table, and D and trimming were deduced from the DNA. Here the sample has about 220,000 clones; about 85% occur a single time. The top ten clones comprise 2.9% of the sample.

This receptor was taken from a man in his fifties who had recovered from COVID-19. The sequence joins TRBV5-6 to TRBJ2-5; TRBD2 matches 14 bases in the middle. Specimen: peripheral blood. The DNA sequence follows: TGTGCCAGCAGCTCCGGGACTAGCGGGAGTACGGCCCAGTACTTC. Its protein reads: CASSSGTSGSTAQYF. Reference TRBV5-6 and TRBJ2-5 genes cover what lies past the CDR3, so the full variable domain is DAGVTQSPTHLIKTRGQQVTLRCSPKSGHDTVSWYQQALGQGPQFIFQYYEEEERQRGNFPDRFSGHQFPNYSSELNVNALLLGDSALYLCASSSGTSGSTAQYFGPGTRLLVL.